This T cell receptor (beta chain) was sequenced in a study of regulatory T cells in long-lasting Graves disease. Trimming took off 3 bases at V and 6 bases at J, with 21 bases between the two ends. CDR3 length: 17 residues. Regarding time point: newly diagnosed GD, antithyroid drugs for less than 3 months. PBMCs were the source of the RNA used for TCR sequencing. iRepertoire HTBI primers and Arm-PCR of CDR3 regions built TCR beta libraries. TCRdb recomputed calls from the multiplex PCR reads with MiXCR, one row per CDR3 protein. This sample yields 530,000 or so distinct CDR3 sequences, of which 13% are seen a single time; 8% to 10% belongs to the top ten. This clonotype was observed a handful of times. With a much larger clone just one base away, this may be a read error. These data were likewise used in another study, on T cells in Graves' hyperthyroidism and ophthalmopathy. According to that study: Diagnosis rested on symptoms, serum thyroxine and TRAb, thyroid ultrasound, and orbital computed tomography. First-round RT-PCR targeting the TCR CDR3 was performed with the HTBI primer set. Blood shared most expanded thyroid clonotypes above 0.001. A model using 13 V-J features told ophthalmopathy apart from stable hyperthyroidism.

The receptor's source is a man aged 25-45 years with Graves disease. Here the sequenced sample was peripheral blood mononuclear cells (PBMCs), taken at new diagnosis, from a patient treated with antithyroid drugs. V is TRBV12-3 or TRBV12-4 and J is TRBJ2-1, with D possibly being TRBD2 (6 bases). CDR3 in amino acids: CASSFFAGSRACNEQFF. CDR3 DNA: TGTGCCAGCAGTTTTTTTGCGGGGTCAAGGGCTTGCAATGAGCAGTTCTTC.